The clone carrying this T cell receptor (beta chain) was observed many times. The antigen is undetermined. This entry is derived from a study of blood T cells in healthy people across ages. Whole-study findings and limits: The study found more naive CD4+ cells and higher diversity in long-lived than aged donors. Higher naive T cell percentage went strongly together with higher TCR beta diversity.

Total RNA, at least 5.5 micrograms per sample, was extracted from PBMCs. V shed 3 bases and J 3 bases; nucleotides not matched to a gene: 7. The CDR3 has 15 residues. The germline V gene has CDR1 DFQATT and CDR2 SNEGSKA (reference sequence). A second 7 to 11 cycle PCR used barcoded and J-beta primers. There were at least 3 million CDR3-containing paired-end reads obtained from each sample. Using its own MiXCR run on the 5' RACE reads, TCRdb lists one record per CDR3 protein. This table holds 650,000 to 1,000,000 distinct CDR3 sequences, around 34% found once. The material sequenced was blood. The rearrangement uses TRBV20-1 and TRBJ2-5; 10 bases line up with TRBD2. This receptor was identified in a man between 18 and 29 years old in good health. The CDR3 region has the DNA TGCAGTGCTAGTCGAGCGGGGGGGTTGAAAGAGACCCAGTACTTC. Translating gives CSASRAGGLKETQYF.